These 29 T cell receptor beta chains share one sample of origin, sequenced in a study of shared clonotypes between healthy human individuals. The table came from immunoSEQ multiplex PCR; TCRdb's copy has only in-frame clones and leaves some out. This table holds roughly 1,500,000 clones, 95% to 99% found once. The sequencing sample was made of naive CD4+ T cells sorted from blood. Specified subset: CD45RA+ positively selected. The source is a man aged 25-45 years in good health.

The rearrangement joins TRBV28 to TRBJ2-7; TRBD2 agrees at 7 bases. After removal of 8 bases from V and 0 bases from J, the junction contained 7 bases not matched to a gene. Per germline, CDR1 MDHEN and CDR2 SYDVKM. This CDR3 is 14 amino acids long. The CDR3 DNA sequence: TGTGCCAGCCGGCGGGGGTGGGCCTCCTACGAGCAGTACTTC. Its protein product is CASRRGWASYEQYF.

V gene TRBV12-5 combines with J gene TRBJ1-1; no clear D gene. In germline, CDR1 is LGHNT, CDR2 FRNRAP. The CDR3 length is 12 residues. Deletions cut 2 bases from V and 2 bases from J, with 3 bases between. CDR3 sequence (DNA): TGTGCTAGTGGTTTGCGCAACACTGAAGCTTTCTTT. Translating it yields CASGLRNTEAFF.

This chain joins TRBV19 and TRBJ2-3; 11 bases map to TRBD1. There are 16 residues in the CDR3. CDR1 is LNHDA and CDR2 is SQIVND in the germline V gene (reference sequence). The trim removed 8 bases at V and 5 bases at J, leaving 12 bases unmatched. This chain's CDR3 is CASSHGQGAWGDTQYF. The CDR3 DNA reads TGTGCCAGTTCCCACGGACAGGGGGCTTGGGGAGATACGCAGTATTTT.

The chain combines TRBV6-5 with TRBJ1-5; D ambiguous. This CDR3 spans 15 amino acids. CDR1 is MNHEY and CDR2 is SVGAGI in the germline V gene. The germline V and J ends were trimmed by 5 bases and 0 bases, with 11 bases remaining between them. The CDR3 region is CASSPDGHSNQPQHF. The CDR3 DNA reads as TGTGCCAGCAGTCCCGACGGTCATAGCAATCAGCCCCAGCATTTT.

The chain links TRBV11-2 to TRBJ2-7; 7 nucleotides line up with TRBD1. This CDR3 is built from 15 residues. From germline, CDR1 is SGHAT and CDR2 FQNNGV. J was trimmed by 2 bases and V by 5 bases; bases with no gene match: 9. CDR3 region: CASSPRTGRTYEQYF. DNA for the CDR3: TGTGCCAGCAGCCCCCGGACAGGACGAACCTACGAGCAGTACTTC.

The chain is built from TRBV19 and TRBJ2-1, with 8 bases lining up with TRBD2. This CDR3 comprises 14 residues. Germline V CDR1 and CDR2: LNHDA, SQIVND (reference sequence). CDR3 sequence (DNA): TGTGCAGCGGGGCGGGAGGCCCGATACAATGAGCAGTTCTTC. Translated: CAAGREARYNEQFF.

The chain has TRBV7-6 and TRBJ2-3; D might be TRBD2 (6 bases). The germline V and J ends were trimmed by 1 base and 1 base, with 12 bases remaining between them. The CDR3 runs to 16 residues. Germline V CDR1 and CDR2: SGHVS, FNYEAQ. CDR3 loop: CASSLVSGEGTDTQYF. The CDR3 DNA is TGTGCCAGCAGCTTAGTCTCGGGAGAGGGCACAGATACGCAGTATTTT.

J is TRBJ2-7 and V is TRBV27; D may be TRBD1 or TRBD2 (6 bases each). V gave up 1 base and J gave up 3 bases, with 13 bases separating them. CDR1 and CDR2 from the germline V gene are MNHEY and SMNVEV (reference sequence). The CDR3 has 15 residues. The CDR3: CASSLWGRGGYEQYF. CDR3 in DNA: TGTGCCAGCAGTTTATGGGGGCGGGGTGGCTACGAGCAGTACTTC.

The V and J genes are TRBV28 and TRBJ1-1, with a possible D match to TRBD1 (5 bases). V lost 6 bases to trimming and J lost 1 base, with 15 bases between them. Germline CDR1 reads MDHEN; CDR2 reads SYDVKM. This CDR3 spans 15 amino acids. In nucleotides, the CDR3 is TGTGCCAGCAGGGGCGGGGGAGGACCGAACACTGAAGCTTTCTTT. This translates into CASRGGGGPNTEAFF.

CDR3 in DNA: TGTGCCAGCTCACCCAGAGGTTCAACTAATGAAAAACTGTTTTTT. This codes for CASSPRGSTNEKLFF. V and J are TRBV18 and TRBJ1-4; D ambiguous. Looked up from germline, CDR1 is KGHSH and CDR2 is LQKENI. CDR3 size: 15 residues. V was trimmed by 3 bases and J by 0 bases, leaving 8 bases between them.

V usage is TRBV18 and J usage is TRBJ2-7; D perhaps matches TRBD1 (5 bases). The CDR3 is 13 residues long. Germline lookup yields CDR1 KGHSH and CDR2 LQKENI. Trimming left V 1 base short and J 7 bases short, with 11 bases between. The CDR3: CASSPRGILEQYF. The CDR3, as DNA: TGTGCCAGCTCACCACGGGGCATTTTGGAGCAGTACTTC.

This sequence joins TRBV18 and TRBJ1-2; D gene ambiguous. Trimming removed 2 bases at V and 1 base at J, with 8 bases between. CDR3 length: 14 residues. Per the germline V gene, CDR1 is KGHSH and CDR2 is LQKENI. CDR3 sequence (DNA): TGTGCCAGCTCACCAGGCGACGGTAACTATGGCTACACCTTC. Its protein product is CASSPGDGNYGYTF.

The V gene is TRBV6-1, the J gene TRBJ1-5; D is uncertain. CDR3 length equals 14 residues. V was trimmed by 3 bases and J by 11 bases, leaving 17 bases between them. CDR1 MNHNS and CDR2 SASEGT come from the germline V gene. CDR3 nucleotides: TGTGCCAGCAGTGAGCCTCTAGGTACTGAGACCCAGCATTTT. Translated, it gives CASSEPLGTETQHF.

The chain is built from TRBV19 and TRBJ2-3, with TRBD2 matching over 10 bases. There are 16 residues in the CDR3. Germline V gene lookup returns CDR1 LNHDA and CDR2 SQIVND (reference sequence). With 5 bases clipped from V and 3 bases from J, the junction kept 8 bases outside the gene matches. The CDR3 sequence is CASSLLAGGRTDTQYF. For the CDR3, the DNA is TGTGCCAGTAGTTTATTAGCGGGAGGTAGAACAGATACGCAGTATTTT.

The CDR3 DNA is TGTGCCAGCAGTTTATGGGGGAGGACCTACGAGCAGTACTTC. It is translated as CASSLWGRTYEQYF. The chain recombines TRBV27 with TRBJ2-7, with a tentative D call TRBD2 (6 bases). CDR3 size: 14 residues. Per germline, CDR1 MNHEY and CDR2 SMNVEV (reference sequence). V was cut by 1 base and J by 2 bases, with 9 bases left in between.

CDR3: CASSPGLAASTDTQYF. CDR3 DNA sequence: TGTGCCAGCAGCCCGGGACTAGCGGCGAGCACAGATACGCAGTATTTT. The chain employs TRBV5-5 and TRBJ2-3; 11 nucleotides line up with TRBD2. After removal of 4 bases from V and 0 bases from J, the junction contained 4 bases not matched to a gene. Germline-derived CDR1 and CDR2 are SGHKS and YYEKEE (reference sequence). The CDR3 is 16 amino acids.

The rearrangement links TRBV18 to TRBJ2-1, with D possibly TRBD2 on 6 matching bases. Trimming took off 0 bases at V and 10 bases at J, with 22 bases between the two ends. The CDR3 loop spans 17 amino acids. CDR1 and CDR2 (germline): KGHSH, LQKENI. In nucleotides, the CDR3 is TGTGCCAGCTCACCACCGGGTCGGGGGTCGCGTCAACGGGAGCAGTTCTTC. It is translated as CASSPPGRGSRQREQFF. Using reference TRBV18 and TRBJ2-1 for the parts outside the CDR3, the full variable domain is NAGVMQNPRHLVRRRGQEARLRCSPMKGHSHVYWYRQLPEEGLKFMVYLQKENIIDESGMPKERFSAEFPKEGPSILRIQQVVRGDSAAYFCASSPPGRGSRQREQFFGPGTRLTVL.

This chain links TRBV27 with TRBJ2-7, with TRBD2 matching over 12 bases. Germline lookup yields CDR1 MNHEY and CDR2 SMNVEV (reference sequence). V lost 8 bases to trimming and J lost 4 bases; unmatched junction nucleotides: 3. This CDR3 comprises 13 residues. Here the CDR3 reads CASRGLAGYEQYF. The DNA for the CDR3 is TGTGCCAGCCGTGGACTAGCGGGATACGAGCAGTACTTC.

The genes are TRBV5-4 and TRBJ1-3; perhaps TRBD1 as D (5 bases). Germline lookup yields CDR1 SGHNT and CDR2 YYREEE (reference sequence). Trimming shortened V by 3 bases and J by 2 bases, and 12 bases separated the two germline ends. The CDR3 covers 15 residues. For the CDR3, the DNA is TGTGCCAGCAGCTCGCAGGGTTTACCTGGAAACACCATATATTTT. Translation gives CASSSQGLPGNTIYF.

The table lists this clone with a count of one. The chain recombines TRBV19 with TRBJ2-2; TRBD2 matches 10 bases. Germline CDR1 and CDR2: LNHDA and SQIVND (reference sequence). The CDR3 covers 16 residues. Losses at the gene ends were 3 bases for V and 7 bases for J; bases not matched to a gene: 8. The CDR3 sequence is CASSISSGRVHGELFF. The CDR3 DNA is TGTGCCAGTAGTATCTCTAGCGGGAGAGTGCACGGGGAGCTGTTTTTT.

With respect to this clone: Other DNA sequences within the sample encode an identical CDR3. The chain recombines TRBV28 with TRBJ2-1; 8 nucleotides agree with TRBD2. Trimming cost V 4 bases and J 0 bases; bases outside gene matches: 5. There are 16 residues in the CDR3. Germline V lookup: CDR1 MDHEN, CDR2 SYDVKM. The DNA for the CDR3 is TGTGCCAGCAGTTCTTTAGCGGGGAACTCCTACAATGAGCAGTTCTTC. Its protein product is CASSSLAGNSYNEQFF.

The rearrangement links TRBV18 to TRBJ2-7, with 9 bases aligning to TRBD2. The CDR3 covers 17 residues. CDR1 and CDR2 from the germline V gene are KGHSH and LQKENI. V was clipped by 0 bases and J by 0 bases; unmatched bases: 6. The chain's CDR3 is CASSPPASGTTSYEQYF. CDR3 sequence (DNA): TGTGCCAGCTCACCACCGGCTAGCGGGACCACCTCCTACGAGCAGTACTTC. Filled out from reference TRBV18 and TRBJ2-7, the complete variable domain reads NAGVMQNPRHLVRRRGQEARLRCSPMKGHSHVYWYRQLPEEGLKFMVYLQKENIIDESGMPKERFSAEFPKEGPSILRIQQVVRGDSAAYFCASSPPASGTTSYEQYFGPGTRLTVT.

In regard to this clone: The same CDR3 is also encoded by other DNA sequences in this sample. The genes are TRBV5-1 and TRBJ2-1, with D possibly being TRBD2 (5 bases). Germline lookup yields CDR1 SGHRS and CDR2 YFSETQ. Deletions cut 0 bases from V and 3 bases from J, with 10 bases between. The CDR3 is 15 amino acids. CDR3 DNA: TGCGCCAGCAGCTTGGAAGCGGCGTACTACAATGAGCAGTTCTTC. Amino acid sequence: CASSLEAAYYNEQFF.

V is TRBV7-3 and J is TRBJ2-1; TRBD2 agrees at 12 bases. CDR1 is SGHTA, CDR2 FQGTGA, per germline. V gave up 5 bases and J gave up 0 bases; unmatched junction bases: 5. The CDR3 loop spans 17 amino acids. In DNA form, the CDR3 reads TGTGCCAGCAGCCTCCGACTAGCGGGGGACTCCTACAATGAGCAGTTCTTC. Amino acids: CASSLRLAGDSYNEQFF.

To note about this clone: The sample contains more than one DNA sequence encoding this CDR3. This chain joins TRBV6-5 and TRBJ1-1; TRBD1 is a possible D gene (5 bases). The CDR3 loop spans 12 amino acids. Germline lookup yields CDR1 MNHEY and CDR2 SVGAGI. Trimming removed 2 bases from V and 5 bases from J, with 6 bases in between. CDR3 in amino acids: CASSYGGTEAFF. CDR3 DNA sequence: TGTGCCAGCAGTTACGGGGGAACTGAAGCTTTCTTT.

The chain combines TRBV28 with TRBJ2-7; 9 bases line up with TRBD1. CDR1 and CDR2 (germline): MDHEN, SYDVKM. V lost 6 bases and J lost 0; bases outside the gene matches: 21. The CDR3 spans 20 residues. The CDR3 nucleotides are TGTGCCAGCAGCTACCTCCCGGGACAGGGCCCTGGGGGCGACTCCTACGAGCAGTACTTC. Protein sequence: CASSYLPGQGPGGDSYEQYF.

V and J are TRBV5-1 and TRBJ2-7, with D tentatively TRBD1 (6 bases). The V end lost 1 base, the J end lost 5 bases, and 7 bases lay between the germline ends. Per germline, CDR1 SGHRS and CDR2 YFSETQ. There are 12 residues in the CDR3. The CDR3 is CASSLTGNEQYF. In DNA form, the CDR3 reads TGCGCCAGCAGCTTGACAGGGAACGAGCAGTACTTC. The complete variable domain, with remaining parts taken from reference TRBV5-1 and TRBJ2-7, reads KAGVTQTPRYLIKTRGQQVTLSCSPISGHRSVSWYQQTPGQGLQFLFEYFSETQRNKGNFPGRFSGRQFSNSRSEMNVSTLELGDSALYLCASSLTGNEQYFGPGTRLTVT.

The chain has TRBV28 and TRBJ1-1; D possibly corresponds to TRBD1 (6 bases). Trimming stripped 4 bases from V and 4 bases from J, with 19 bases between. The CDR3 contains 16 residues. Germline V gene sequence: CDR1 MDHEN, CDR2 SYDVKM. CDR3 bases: TGTGCCAGCAGTTCATACCCCTCCGGGGGGGCCACTGAAGCTTTCTTT. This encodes CASSSYPSGGATEAFF.

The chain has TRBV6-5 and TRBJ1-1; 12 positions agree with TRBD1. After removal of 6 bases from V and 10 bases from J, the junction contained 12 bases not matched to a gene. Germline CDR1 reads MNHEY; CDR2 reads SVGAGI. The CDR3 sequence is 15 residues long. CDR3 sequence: CASRYDNRDRGRAFF. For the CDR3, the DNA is TGTGCCAGCAGATATGATAACCGGGACAGGGGGCGAGCTTTCTTT.